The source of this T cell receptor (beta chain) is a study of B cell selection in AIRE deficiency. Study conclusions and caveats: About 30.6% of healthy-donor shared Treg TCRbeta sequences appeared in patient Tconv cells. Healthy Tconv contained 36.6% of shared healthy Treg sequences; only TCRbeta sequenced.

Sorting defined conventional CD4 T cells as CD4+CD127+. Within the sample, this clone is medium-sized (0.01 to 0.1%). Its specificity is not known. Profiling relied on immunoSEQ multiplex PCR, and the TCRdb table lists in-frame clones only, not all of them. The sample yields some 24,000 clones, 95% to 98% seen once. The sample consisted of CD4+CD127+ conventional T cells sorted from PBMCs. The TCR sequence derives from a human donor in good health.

Here the CDR3 DNA reads TGCGCCAGCAGCTTAGGAACCCAAGAGACCCAGTACTTC. It codes for CASSLGTQETQYF. The chain carries TRBV5-1 and TRBJ2-5; D unclear. CDR1 and CDR2 (germline): SGHRS, YFSETQ. Deletions cut 2 bases from V and 1 base from J, with 6 bases between. The CDR3 sequence is 13 residues long.